What follows are 3 T cell receptor beta chains derived from one specimen sequenced in a study of OX40 agonist ivuxolimab in advanced cancers. The repertoire was sequenced with immunoSEQ multiplex PCR; TCRdb's copy has only in-frame clones and lacks some. The data show tens of thousands of clones, about four fifths seen once. The sample consisted of CD4+ or CD8+ T cells sorted from blood, taken in a trial of the OX40 agonist ivuxolimab. These receptors were taken from an adult with an advanced solid tumor such as melanoma, head and neck, liver or kidney cancer.

The chain carries TRBV7-3 and TRBJ2-1; D is ambiguous. The V gene's germline CDR1 is SGHTA and CDR2 FQGTGA. The ends were cut back, 2 bases at V and 6 bases at J, with 5 bases in the middle. The CDR3 sequence is 12 residues long. In nucleotides, the CDR3 is TGTGCCAGCAGCTTAGATGGCAATGAGCAGTTCTTC. It specifies CASSLDGNEQFF.

This clone has just one count. The chain combines TRBV6-1 with TRBJ1-1; 8 bases fit TRBD1. This CDR3 comprises 20 residues. Germline V lookup: CDR1 MNHNS, CDR2 SASEGT. After removal of 4 bases from V and 3 bases from J, the junction contained 22 bases not matched to a gene. CDR3 bases: TGTGCCAGCAGTGGACACCGGGACAGGAGAAGGGGAGGGATTGACACTGAAGCTTTCTTT. It codes for CASSGHRDRRRGGIDTEAFF.

The V gene is TRBV9, the J gene TRBJ2-3; TRBD1 aligns across 9 bases. This CDR3 contains 14 residues. CDR1 and CDR2 (germline): SGDLS, YYNGEE. The junction had 5 bases not matched to a gene; V was cut back by 4 bases and J by 5 bases. Here the CDR3 reads CASSPGTGLDTQYF. DNA for the CDR3: TGTGCCAGCAGCCCCGGGACAGGGTTAGATACGCAGTATTTT.